This TCR beta chain came from a study of beta chain features in type 1 diabetes. The study's findings and limits: A cDNA-based sequencing approach could over-represent cells with high TCR expression.

As regards this clone: The antigen is not known.

Per germline, CDR1 SGHTA and CDR2 FQGTGA. The CDR3 is 15 amino acids. The germline V and J ends were trimmed by 0 bases and 4 bases, with 12 bases remaining between them. Reverse transcription of all isolated RNA meant that expressed TCRB transcripts were sequenced. The protocol was immunoSEQ multiplex PCR, while the TCRdb copy is restricted to in-frame clones and leaves out a portion. The sample includes just over 450,000 clones, over 25% of them seen just once. V usage is TRBV7-3 and J usage is TRBJ2-5; no definite D call. The clonotype originates from a man between 18 and 29 years old in good health. Sequences were obtained from naive CD4+ T cells from blood. For the CDR3, the DNA is TGTGCCAGCAGCTTAACTGTTGCTATGGGAGAGACCCAGTACTTC. This codes for CASSLTVAMGETQYF.